This entry is about one T cell receptor (beta chain). Its antigen remains unidentified. The data stem from a study of OX40 agonist ivuxolimab in advanced cancers. Study summary: Mean age approximately 59 years, range about 20 to 85; 82.7% male. Study-wide points: Partial responders receiving 0.1-3.0 mg/kg showed among the lowest clonal expansion. Doses of 0.1 to 3.0 mg/kg were accompanied by clonal expansion of CD4+ and CD8+ blood T cells by week 6.

The germline V gene has CDR1 SGHNT and CDR2 YENEEA. V trimming: 6 bases; J trimming: 0 bases; junction bases outside the gene matches: 13. The CDR3 totals 18 residues. The method was immunoSEQ multiplex PCR; TCRdb's version includes in-frame clones alone and lacks a portion of them. The sample has roughly 3,600 clones, around 77% seen once. The chain recombines TRBV11-3 with TRBJ2-2; 7 bases line up with TRBD2. Sample: CD4+ or CD8+ T cells sorted from blood, taken in a trial of the OX40 agonist ivuxolimab. The TCR sequence derives from an adult with an advanced solid tumor such as melanoma, head and neck, liver or kidney cancer. The CDR3 sequence: CASRPPPGLQSNTGELFF. The CDR3 nucleotides read TGTGCCAGCAGGCCCCCTCCGGGACTACAATCGAACACCGGGGAGCTGTTTTTT.